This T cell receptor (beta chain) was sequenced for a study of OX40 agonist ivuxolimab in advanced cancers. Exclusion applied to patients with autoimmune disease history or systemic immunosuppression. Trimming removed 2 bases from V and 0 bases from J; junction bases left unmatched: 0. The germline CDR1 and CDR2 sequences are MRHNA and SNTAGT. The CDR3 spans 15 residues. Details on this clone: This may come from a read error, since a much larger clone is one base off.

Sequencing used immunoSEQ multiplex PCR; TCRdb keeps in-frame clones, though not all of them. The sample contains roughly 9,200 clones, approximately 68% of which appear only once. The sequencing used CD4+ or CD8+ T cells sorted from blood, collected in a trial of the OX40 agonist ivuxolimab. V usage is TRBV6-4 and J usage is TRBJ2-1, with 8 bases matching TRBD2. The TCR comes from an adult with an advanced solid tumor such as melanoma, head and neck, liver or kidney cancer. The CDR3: CASSDTSGSYNEQFF. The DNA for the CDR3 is TGTGCCAGCAGTGACACTAGCGGCTCCTACAATGAGCAGTTCTTC.